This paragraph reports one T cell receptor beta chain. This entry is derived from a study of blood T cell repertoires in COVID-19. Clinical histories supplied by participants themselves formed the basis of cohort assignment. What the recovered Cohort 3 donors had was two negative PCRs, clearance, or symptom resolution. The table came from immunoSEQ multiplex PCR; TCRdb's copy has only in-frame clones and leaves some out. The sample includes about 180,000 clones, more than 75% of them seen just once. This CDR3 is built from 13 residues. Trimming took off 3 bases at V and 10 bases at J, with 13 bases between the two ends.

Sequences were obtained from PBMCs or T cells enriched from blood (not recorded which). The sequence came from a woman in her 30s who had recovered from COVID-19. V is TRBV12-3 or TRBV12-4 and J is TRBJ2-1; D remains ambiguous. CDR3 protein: CASSFEETLEQFF. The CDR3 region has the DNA TGTGCCAGCAGTTTCGAAGAGACATTGGAGCAGTTCTTC.